These 13 T cell receptor beta chains originate from one sample sequenced in a study of blood T cell repertoires in COVID-19. Sequencing was performed with immunoSEQ multiplex PCR; in TCRdb, only in-frame clones are kept and a portion is missing. This repertoire shows 76,000 or so clones, roughly 80% found once; its top ten account for over 8.5%. Sequencing was carried out using peripheral blood. These receptors originate from a man aged 45-65 years with acute or convalescent COVID-19.

This chain links TRBV24-1 with TRBJ2-1; 9 nucleotides match TRBD1. With V trimmed by 5 bases and J by 10 bases, 8 bases remained unmatched. CDR1 KGHDR and CDR2 SFDVKD come from the germline V gene. This CDR3 comprises 14 residues. The CDR3 nucleotides read TGTGCCACCAGTGGGCCGGGACAGGGCCGGGAGCAGTTCTTC. This encodes CATSGPGQGREQFF.

V gene TRBV29-1 combines with J gene TRBJ1-3; D perhaps matches TRBD1 (5 bases). V lost 5 bases, J lost 4 bases, and 18 bases lay in between. The CDR3 loop spans 15 amino acids. The germline gives CDR1 SQVTM, CDR2 ANQGSEA. CDR3 sequence: CSVSSTGVWGNTIYF. The CDR3 nucleotides are TGCAGCGTTTCCTCCACGGGGGTGTGGGGAAACACCATATATTTT.

CDR3 sequence reads: CASSVRRSNQPQHF. The CDR3 nucleotides read TGTGCCAGCAGTGTTAGGAGGAGCAATCAGCCCCAGCATTTT. This chain uses TRBV2 with TRBJ1-5, with D hard to call. V was pared by 4 bases and J by 1 base, with 8 bases between. CDR1 and CDR2 from the germline V gene are SNHLY and FYNNEI. The CDR3 spans 14 residues.

This clone was detected a few times. The chain is built from TRBV6-2 or TRBV6-3 and TRBJ2-5, with D perhaps matching TRBD1 (6 bases). CDR1 and CDR2 from the germline V gene are MNHEY and SVGEGT. The CDR3 spans 15 residues. Trimming stripped 5 bases from V and 1 base from J, with 14 bases between. CDR3 residues: CASSPGTPSQETQYF. CDR3 DNA: TGTGCCAGCAGTCCCGGGACACCTAGCCAAGAGACCCAGTACTTC.

This rearrangement joins TRBV24-1 to TRBJ1-5, with D perhaps matching TRBD1 (6 bases). Germline V CDR1 and CDR2: KGHDR, SFDVKD. This CDR3 is 14 amino acids long. V was clipped by 3 bases and J by 2 bases, with 7 bases between them. This chain's CDR3 is CATSDRQGNQPQHF. In DNA form, the CDR3 reads TGTGCCACCAGTGATCGACAGGGCAATCAGCCCCAGCATTTT.

The chain carries TRBV9 and TRBJ2-3, with 10 bases identical to TRBD1. This CDR3 spans 15 amino acids. Germline lookup yields CDR1 SGDLS and CDR2 YYNGEE. The V segment lost 5 bases and the J segment 3 bases; nucleotides outside the gene matches: 6. The CDR3 sequence: CASRPDRGLTDTQYF. CDR3 bases: TGTGCCAGCAGACCCGACAGGGGGCTAACAGATACGCAGTATTTT. The full variable domain, in which reference TRBV9 and TRBJ2-3 provide the parts outside the CDR3, is DSGVTQTPKHLITATGQRVTLRCSPRSGDLSVYWYQQSLDQGLQFLIQYYNGEERAKGNILERFSAQQFPDLHSELNLSSLELGDSALYFCASRPDRGLTDTQYFGPGTRLTVL.

V gene TRBV7-3 combines with J gene TRBJ2-3, with TRBD2 matching over 8 bases. With V trimmed by 5 bases and J by 3 bases, 10 bases remained unmatched. CDR1 and CDR2 from the germline V gene are SGHTA and FQGTGA. The CDR3 length is 16 residues. CDR3 in amino acids: CASSRHLAGETDTQYF. CDR3 coding DNA: TGTGCCAGCAGCCGTCACCTAGCGGGTGAAACAGATACGCAGTATTTT.

The genes are TRBV2 and TRBJ2-2, with D tentatively TRBD2 (6 bases). Germline CDR1 is SNHLY and CDR2 is FYNNEI. The V end lost 4 bases, the J end lost 3 bases, and 12 bases lay between the germline ends. The length of the CDR3 is 15 residues. The CDR3 loop is CASSAGTGYTGELFF. The CDR3 region has the DNA TGTGCCAGCAGTGCGGGGACTGGATACACCGGGGAGCTGTTTTTT.

This clone came up once. The V and J genes are TRBV6-5 and TRBJ1-1; D perhaps matches TRBD1 (5 bases). The CDR3 spans 13 residues. V was pared by 7 bases and J by 4 bases, with 13 bases between. Germline CDR1 is MNHEY and CDR2 is SVGAGI. The CDR3 nucleotides are TGTGCCAGCACCGGGGGGGTTCGCACTGAAGCTTTCTTT. The encoded protein is CASTGGVRTEAFF.

The chain uses TRBV5-1 and TRBJ2-5; 13 bases align to TRBD2. V shed 0 bases and J 5 bases; nucleotides not matched to a gene: 4. The CDR3 extends over 16 amino acids. Germline CDR1 SGHRS, CDR2 YFSETQ. CDR3: CASSLGGLAGKETQYF. The DNA for the CDR3 is TGCGCCAGCAGCTTGGGGGGACTAGCGGGGAAGGAGACCCAGTACTTC.

The chain links TRBV28 to TRBJ1-2; a possible D gene is TRBD1 (6 bases). Looked up from germline, CDR1 is MDHEN and CDR2 is SYDVKM. V was shortened by 6 bases and J by 6 bases, with 23 bases between the two germline ends. This CDR3 comprises 16 residues. This chain's CDR3 is CASRENRAGGIHGYTF. CDR3 nucleotide sequence: TGTGCCAGCAGAGAGAACAGGGCCGGCGGCATTCATGGCTACACCTTC.

In this sample, this clone turned up a few times. J is TRBJ2-1 and V is TRBV6-4; 9 bases fit TRBD2. This CDR3 is built from 16 residues. V lost 2 bases, J lost 6 bases, and 8 bases stayed unmatched. CDR1 and CDR2 from the germline V gene are MRHNA and SNTAGT. The DNA for the CDR3 is TGTGCCAGCAGTGACACTGCGGGAGGGCCAGTCAATGAGCAGTTCTTC. It is translated as CASSDTAGGPVNEQFF.

A single count supports this clone. The J gene is TRBJ2-2, the V gene TRBV6-6; 7 nucleotides line up with TRBD1. Germline-derived CDR1 and CDR2 are MNHNY and SVGAGI (reference sequence). The junction had 8 bases not matched to a gene; V was cut back by 6 bases and J by 4 bases. The CDR3 totals 15 residues. In nucleotides, the CDR3 is TGTGCCAGCAGCCGGGACAGCATCCTCACCGGGGAGCTGTTTTTT. As protein: CASSRDSILTGELFF.